The rows below give T cell receptor beta chains drawn from one sample of a study of cytomegalovirus exposure and HLA in healthy donors. The table came from immunoSEQ multiplex PCR; TCRdb's copy has only in-frame clones and leaves some out. There are approximately 150,000 clones in the sample; 76% occur only once, and roughly 1.9% lies in the top ten. Source material: PBMCs. The receptor set was obtained from a man aged 35 to 55 in good health and CMV-seronegative. The CDR3 runs from the conserved cysteine through the conserved F or W. A D gene is named only where the DNA matches it firmly. For some rows the clone size is stated as once, few or many, or as a class when expanded; others skip it.

v_gene	abundance	d_gene	j_gene	CDR3nt	CDR3aa
TRBV6-1	once	TRBD2	TRBJ2-7	TGTGCCAGCAGTGAAGTGGGGCTCGGACTAGCGGGAGGGGGCGAGCAGTACTTC	CASSEVGLGLAGGGEQYF
TRBV28	few	-	TRBJ1-6	TGTGCCAGCAGTTTTGGGACAAAGGATAATTCACCCCTCCACTTT	CASSFGTKDNSPLHF
TRBV5-8	-	-	TRBJ2-3	TGTGCCAGCAGAACTAGCTATGGCACAGATACGCAGTATTTT	CASRTSYGTDTQYF
TRBV7-7	-	-	TRBJ2-2	TGTGCCAGCAGCCCAAGACTGGCGGGCGGGGAGCTGTTTTTT	CASSPRLAGGELFF
TRBV19	-	TRBD2	TRBJ2-7	TGTGCCAGTAAAGCGGGAGGGCTCTACGAGCAGTACTTC	CASKAGGLYEQYF
TRBV5-4	-	-	TRBJ2-2	TGTGCCAGCAGCTTGAAACAGGGAATTTCCGGGGAGCTGTTTTTT	CASSLKQGISGELFF
TRBV7-6	-	TRBD1	TRBJ2-5	TGTGCCAGCAGCTTAAACGGACAGGATGGTCAGTACTTC	CASSLNGQDGQYF
TRBV27	-	-	TRBJ2-5	TGTGCCAGCAGTTTATTGGGGCAGCAAGAGACCCAGTACTTC	CASSLLGQQETQYF
TRBV2	-	TRBD2	TRBJ2-7	TGTGCCAGCATTCCTAGCGGCCTTTCCTACGAGCAGTACTTC	CASIPSGLSYEQYF
TRBV28	-	-	TRBJ2-7	TGTGCCAGCAGTTTTGATACCAGGGACTACGAGCAGTACTTC	CASSFDTRDYEQYF
TRBV29-1	-	TRBD2	TRBJ2-7	TGCAGCGTTGTCCTTAGGGGACTAGCGGACTACGAGCAGTACTTC	CSVVLRGLADYEQYF
TRBV6-1	-	TRBD2	TRBJ2-1	TGTGCCAGCACGGGGCTAGCGGTCTACAATGAGCAGTTCTTC	CASTGLAVYNEQFF
TRBV11-2	few	-	TRBJ1-1	TGTGCCAGCAGCTTACAGGGGCAGGGACACGCCGAAGCTTTCTTT	CASSLQGQGHAEAFF
TRBV7-2	-	TRBD2	TRBJ2-5	TGTGCCAGCAGCTTGTGGACTAGCGGGAGGGAGACCCAGTACTTC	CASSLWTSGRETQYF
TRBV7-6	-	TRBD2	TRBJ2-1	TGTGCCAGCAGCTTACTAGCGGGAGGGCCCAATGAGCAGTTCTTC	CASSLLAGGPNEQFF
TRBV28	-	TRBD1	TRBJ1-3	TGTGCCAGCAGCCCGACAGGGCCAGGAAACACCATATATTTT	CASSPTGPGNTIYF
TRBV7-2	few	-	TRBJ1-5	TGTGCCAGCAGCTTAAACAACCCCAATCAGCCCCAGCATTTT	CASSLNNPNQPQHF
TRBV28	-	-	TRBJ2-1	TGTGCCAGCAGTCCCGGGACTGAGAAAGATGAGCAGTTCTTC	CASSPGTEKDEQFF
TRBV19	-	-	TRBJ2-7	TGTGCCAGTAGCCTACCGGGACAAGGCTACGAGCAGTACTTC	CASSLPGQGYEQYF
TRBV4-2	-	-	TRBJ2-6	TGTGCCAGCAGCCAAGAATCCTACTCTGGGGCCAACGTCCTGACTTTC	CASSQESYSGANVLTF
TRBV7-3	few	-	TRBJ1-4	TGTGCCAGCAGCTTAACCGGGGGTACTAATGAAAAACTGTTTTTT	CASSLTGGTNEKLFF
TRBV7-8	few	-	TRBJ1-1	TGTGCCAGCAGCTTACCCAGGGGAAGGGGTACTGAAGCTTTCTTT	CASSLPRGRGTEAFF
TRBV13	-	-	TRBJ1-1	TGTGCCAGCAGCTTAGTAGGTGGGTTCGGGGAAGCTTTCTTT	CASSLVGGFGEAFF
TRBV12-2	-	-	TRBJ2-6	TGTGCAAGTCGCTTAGGTCAGGTTCCCGTCTCTGGGGCCAACGTCCTGACCTTC	CASRLGQVPVSGANVLTF
TRBV7-2	-	TRBD1	TRBJ2-7	TGTGCCAGCAGCATCGGACAGGGGGCAGCCTACGAGCAGTACTTC	CASSIGQGAAYEQYF
TRBV6-1	-	-	TRBJ1-5	TGTGCCAGCAGTATTCAGGGTCTCGGCAATCAGCCCCAGCATTTT	CASSIQGLGNQPQHF
TRBV5-1	few	TRBD1	TRBJ1-2	TGCGCCAGCAGCTTCACTGTTGACAGGGAAAACTTTAACTATGGCTACACCTTC	CASSFTVDRENFNYGYTF
TRBV6-6	-	-	TRBJ1-2	TGTGCCAGCAGTTACTCAGGCAGGGGATATGGCTACACCTTC	CASSYSGRGYGYTF
TRBV25-1	few	-	TRBJ2-3	TGTGCCAGCAGTGAATATGCCGGCAGGGAGGCAGATACGCAGTATTTT	CASSEYAGREADTQYF
TRBV19	-	TRBD2	TRBJ2-2	TGTGCCAGTAGTACGGGACTAGCGGGAGGGCCAGCCGGGGAGCTGTTTTTT	CASSTGLAGGPAGELFF
TRBV28	-	TRBD1	TRBJ1-4	TGTGCCAGCAGGGAACAGGGGAGGAATGAAAAACTGTTTTTT	CASREQGRNEKLFF
TRBV2	-	TRBD1	TRBJ2-5	TGTGCCAGCACCAAGGACAGGGGTAGAGAGACCCAGTACTTC	CASTKDRGRETQYF
TRBV28	once	-	TRBJ2-6	TGTGCCAGCAGTCCGCGGTTTCTCTCTGGGGCCAACGTCCTGACTTTC	CASSPRFLSGANVLTF
TRBV19	-	TRBD1	TRBJ2-2	TGTGCCAGTAGTAGGGGGACAGCCGCGAACACCGGGGAGCTGTTTTTT	CASSRGTAANTGELFF
TRBV7-6	-	-	TRBJ2-7	TGTGCCAGCAGCCCCTACCCCGACAGGAACTCCTACGAGCAGTACTTC	CASSPYPDRNSYEQYF
TRBV30	-	-	TRBJ2-3	TGTGCCTGGAGTGTAAGCCTCACAGATACGCAGTATTTT	CAWSVSLTDTQYF
TRBV27	-	TRBD1	TRBJ2-5	TGTGCCAGCAGTTTAGCGCAGGGGGCGGGTGCAGAGACCCAGTACTTC	CASSLAQGAGAETQYF
TRBV6-1	-	-	TRBJ1-5	TGTGCCAGCAGTGAAACAGGGCCTGCTCAGCCCCAGCATTTT	CASSETGPAQPQHF
TRBV7-9	-	-	TRBJ2-1	TGTGCCAGCAGCTTAAAGGGGGGGGATGAGCAGTTCTTC	CASSLKGGDEQFF
TRBV29-1	-	-	TRBJ2-2	TGCAGCGCCAAGAACACCGGGGAGCTGTTTTTT	CSAKNTGELFF
TRBV9	-	TRBD1	TRBJ2-7	TGTGCCAGCAGCGGACAGGGATCAAGCTACGAGCAGTACTTC	CASSGQGSSYEQYF
TRBV2	-	TRBD2	TRBJ2-5	TGTGCCAGCAGTGAACCCTTTTGGTCTAGCGGGGGGGCCTTAGAGACCCAGTACTTC	CASSEPFWSSGGALETQYF
TRBV27	-	TRBD1	TRBJ2-3	TGTGCCAGCAGTAAACTGGACAGGGAAAATACGCAGTATTTT	CASSKLDRENTQYF
TRBV15	few	TRBD1	TRBJ1-5	TGTGCCACCAGCAGAGATGGACAGGGCAATCAGCCCCAGCATTTT	CATSRDGQGNQPQHF
TRBV7-2	-	-	TRBJ1-2	TGTGCCAGCAGCTTAGTCCAGGGATCAGTTACTAACTATGGCTACACCTTC	CASSLVQGSVTNYGYTF
TRBV15	-	-	TRBJ2-1	TGTGCCACCAGCAGAGGATGGACGCAGGGGGGCACCTACAATGAGCAGTTCTTC	CATSRGWTQGGTYNEQFF
TRBV7-9	-	TRBD2	TRBJ2-2	TGTGCCAGCAGTCCGCCGGGGGGGCCGCACACCGGGGAGCTGTTTTTT	CASSPPGGPHTGELFF
TRBV11-3	-	TRBD2	TRBJ2-7	TGTGCCAGCAGCTTACAAACTAGCGGGGACCTTGGCCACGAGCAGTACTTC	CASSLQTSGDLGHEQYF
TRBV9	-	TRBD1	TRBJ1-4	TGTGCCAGCAGCAAAACAGGGGGTAATGAAAAACTGTTTTTT	CASSKTGGNEKLFF
TRBV5-1	-	TRBD2	TRBJ2-3	TGCGCCAGCAGCCCCTTTCCTAGCGGGAGGGCCAACACAGATACGCAGTATTTT	CASSPFPSGRANTDTQYF
TRBV5-1	-	TRBD1	TRBJ1-6	TGCGCCAGCAGCCAGGCAGGGGGGTATTCACCCCTCCACTTT	CASSQAGGYSPLHF
TRBV5-4	-	-	TRBJ2-6	TGTGCCAGCAGCTTGGGGGGTGGCTTATCTGGGGCCAACGGCCTGACTTTC	CASSLGGGLSGANGLTF
TRBV18	-	-	TRBJ1-4	TGTGCCAGCTCACCACCGGGGAGTCTGAATGAAAAACTGTTTTTT	CASSPPGSLNEKLFF